The 27 T cell receptor beta chains reported below all come from one sample, sequenced in a study of T cells after yellow fever vaccination. TCRdb re-derived calls from the 5' RACE reads in MiXCR, one entry per CDR3 protein. The sample carries more than 90,000 distinct CDR3 sequences, roughly 7.9% recorded once. The starting material was CD4+ T cells sorted from PBMCs, obtained about 49 days after the first yellow fever vaccination. All receptors derive from a man younger than 35 who received the YFV17D yellow fever vaccine.

The chain uses TRBV15 and TRBJ1-5; D remains unclear. This CDR3 spans 15 amino acids. CDR1 LNHNV and CDR2 YYDKDF come from the germline V gene (reference sequence). Trimming shortened V by 0 bases and J by 4 bases, and 10 bases separated the two germline ends. The CDR3: CATSRDQAGNQPQHF. The CDR3 DNA reads TGTGCCACCAGCAGAGATCAGGCGGGGAATCAGCCCCAGCATTTT.

This clonotype was seen repeatedly, ten times or more. The V call is TRBV7-2, the J call TRBJ1-2; D perhaps matches TRBD1 (5 bases). Germline CDR1 is SGHTA and CDR2 is FQGNSA. The germline V and J ends were trimmed by 11 bases and 5 bases, with 21 bases remaining between them. This CDR3 has 14 amino acids. DNA for the CDR3: TGTGCCGGAACCCGGGACTCTAGTTCATATGGCTACACCTTC. It translates to CAGTRDSSSYGYTF.

This clonotype was detected ten times or more. V usage is TRBV27 and J usage is TRBJ2-1; D tentatively reads TRBD1 or TRBD2 (5 bases each). V dropped 4 bases and J dropped 7 bases, with 20 bases sitting between them. Germline loops: CDR1 MNHEY, CDR2 SMNVEV (reference sequence). The CDR3 covers 16 residues. The CDR3 reads CASSWVSGPKGNEQFF. In nucleotides, the CDR3 is TGTGCCAGCAGTTGGGTTTCGGGGCCAAAGGGGAATGAGCAGTTCTTC.

The chain is built from TRBV5-5 and TRBJ2-7; TRBD1 aligns across 7 bases. CDR1 and CDR2 (germline): SGHKS, YYEKEE (reference sequence). CDR3 size: 15 residues. V dropped 4 bases and J dropped 3; count of bases not matched to a gene: 10. Here the CDR3 DNA reads TGTGCCAGCAGCGAACAACCGGGACAGTTCTACGAGCAGTACTTC. Encoded protein: CASSEQPGQFYEQYF.

At least ten counts were recorded for this clonotype. V and J are TRBV7-3 and TRBJ2-1; tentative D call: TRBD1 (5 bases). Trimming removed 5 bases at V and 0 bases at J, with 14 bases between. The V gene's germline CDR1 is SGHTA and CDR2 FQGTGA. This CDR3 region has 16 residues. CDR3 sequence (DNA): TGTGCCAGCAGCCCTGACAGCCAGAGCTCCTACAATGAGCAGTTCTTC. This codes for CASSPDSQSSYNEQFF.

This clonotype showed up many times. This chain links TRBV5-1 with TRBJ2-3; 10 bases agree with TRBD2. Trimming at V came to 4 bases and at J to 0 bases, leaving 14 bases not matched to a gene. Germline V lookup: CDR1 SGHRS, CDR2 YFSETQ. This CDR3 spans 19 amino acids. CDR3: CASSRRPRSGGSSTDTQYF. The CDR3 bases are TGCGCCAGCAGCCGGCGTCCCCGTAGCGGGGGGTCTAGCACAGATACGCAGTATTTT.

This clonotype was counted many times. V and J are TRBV5-1 and TRBJ2-3; D is ambiguous. From germline, CDR1 is SGHRS and CDR2 YFSETQ. The V end lost 2 bases, the J end lost 6 bases, and 7 bases lay between the germline ends. The CDR3 is 12 residues long. The DNA for the CDR3 is TGCGCCAGCAGCTTAGAGCACGATACGCAGTATTTT. Residues: CASSLEHDTQYF.

This clonotype was counted only a few times. This chain joins TRBV12-3 or TRBV12-4 and TRBJ1-5; a possible D gene is TRBD1 (5 bases). The CDR3 is made up of 14 amino acids. Trimming removed 3 bases at V and 4 bases at J, with 10 bases between. DNA of the CDR3: TGTGCCAGCAGTTTCCAGGGTTTGAATCAGCCCCAGCATTTT. Amino acid sequence: CASSFQGLNQPQHF.

This clonotype has just a few counts. The chain has TRBV20-1 and TRBJ1-4; 10 bases fit TRBD1. V was pared by 3 bases and J by 8 bases, with 3 bases of the junction left unmatched. CDR1 DFQATT and CDR2 SNEGSKA come from the germline V gene (reference sequence). The CDR3 is made up of 13 amino acids. The CDR3 nucleotides read TGCAGTGCTAGGCCGGACAGGGGGGAAAAACTGTTTTTT. Its protein is CSARPDRGEKLFF.

The chain uses TRBV18 and TRBJ2-7, with 9 bases aligning to TRBD1. V trimming: 7 bases; J trimming: 6 bases; junction bases outside the gene matches: 7. Germline assignment: CDR1 KGHSH and CDR2 LQKENI. The CDR3 consists of 13 residues. The CDR3: CASLGTGSGEQYF. The CDR3 DNA follows: TGTGCCAGCTTAGGGACAGGGAGTGGCGAGCAGTACTTC.

This clonotype was observed at least ten times. The genes are TRBV7-2 and TRBJ1-4, with 7 bases lining up with TRBD1. V shed 8 bases and J 8 bases; nucleotides not matched to a gene: 8. The CDR3 totals 13 residues. The germline V gene has CDR1 SGHTA and CDR2 FQGNSA. The CDR3 bases are TGTGCCAGCTCCAGGGCAGGGGGGGAAAAACTGTTTTTT. Translated: CASSRAGGEKLFF.

This clonotype was recorded at least ten times. The CDR3 protein is CASSVSAADSRLYGYTF. DNA of the CDR3: TGTGCCAGCAGTGTTTCAGCAGCGGACAGCCGCTTGTATGGCTACACCTTC. The V and J genes are TRBV27 and TRBJ1-2, with D possibly TRBD1 on 6 matching bases. This CDR3 comprises 17 residues. The V end lost 5 bases, the J end lost 5 bases, and 24 bases lay between the germline ends. The V gene's germline CDR1 is MNHEY and CDR2 SMNVEV (reference sequence).

This clonotype appeared many times. The rearrangement joins TRBV5-8 to TRBJ2-5, with 8 bases identical to TRBD2. Losses at the gene ends were 4 bases for V and 4 bases for J; bases not matched to a gene: 12. Germline V gene data show CDR1 as SGHTS and CDR2 as YDEGEE. The CDR3 loop spans 16 amino acids. The CDR3 spells CASSPRGLVVGETQYF. DNA for the CDR3: TGTGCCAGCAGCCCGAGGGGACTAGTTGTAGGAGAGACCCAGTACTTC.

This clonotype was detected ten times or more. The J gene is TRBJ2-1, the V gene TRBV12-3 or TRBV12-4; D possibly uses TRBD1 or TRBD2 (5 bases each). V lost 9 bases and J lost 6, with 18 bases in between. The CDR3 is 14 amino acids. The CDR3 DNA is TGTGCCAGTAGTCCCGGGACCAACACCAATGAGCAGTTCTTC. Protein: CASSPGTNTNEQFF.

This clonotype showed up many times. This chain joins TRBV5-1 and TRBJ2-1, with D hard to call. Germline V gene lookup returns CDR1 SGHRS and CDR2 YFSETQ. Trimming took 4 bases from V and 4 from J, leaving 12 bases between them. The CDR3 length is 14 residues. CDR3 loop: CASSLQTEYNEQFF. The CDR3 bases are TGCGCCAGCAGCCTTCAGACCGAATACAATGAGCAGTTCTTC.

The DNA of the CDR3 is TGCAGCGTTGATCGGCTAGCGGGGCAGAGCACAGATACGCAGTATTTT. Its translation: CSVDRLAGQSTDTQYF. The genes are TRBV29-1 and TRBJ2-3, with 9 bases matching TRBD2. CDR3 length equals 16 residues. The germline CDR1 and CDR2 sequences are SQVTM and ANQGSEA. Trimming took 3 bases from V and 0 from J; bases not matched to a gene: 7.

This clonotype was counted at least ten times. The rearrangement joins TRBV28 to TRBJ2-7; 8 bases align to TRBD1. CDR3 size: 14 residues. CDR1 MDHEN and CDR2 SYDVKM come from the germline V gene. V dropped 7 bases and J dropped 7; count of bases not matched to a gene: 12. The CDR3 DNA reads as TGTGCCAGCAACTCTCGGGACAGGTTGTGGGAGCAGTACGTC. Its protein is CASNSRDRLWEQYV.

This clonotype occurred many times. The chain recombines TRBV2 with TRBJ1-1; 8 positions agree with TRBD1. Losses at the gene ends were 6 bases for V and 1 base for J; bases not matched to a gene: 4. Germline assignment: CDR1 SNHLY and CDR2 FYNNEI. The CDR3 runs 14 residues. The CDR3 here is CASRAGGANTEAFF. Here the CDR3 DNA reads TGTGCCAGCAGAGCAGGGGGCGCGAACACTGAAGCTTTCTTT.

V gene TRBV3-1 combines with J gene TRBJ1-2; maybe TRBD1 (5 bases). V lost 0 bases to trimming and J lost 8 bases, with 10 bases between them. The CDR3 sequence is 13 residues long. Germline CDR1 is LGHDT and CDR2 is YNNKEL (reference sequence). The chain's CDR3 is CASSQEAGGGYTF. The CDR3 nucleotides are TGTGCCAGCAGCCAAGAAGCGGGGGGAGGCTACACCTTC.

This clonotype was seen at least ten times. The rearrangement links TRBV7-9 to TRBJ2-5; no firm D call. Trimming removed 5 bases at V and 2 bases at J, with 12 bases between. CDR1 and CDR2 from the germline V gene are SEHNR and FQNEAQ (reference sequence). The CDR3 is made up of 14 amino acids. CDR3 sequence (DNA): TGTGCCAGCAGCGCCGACTGGAGACAAGAGACCCAGTACTTC. This encodes CASSADWRQETQYF.

This clonotype appeared many times. The chain combines TRBV5-1 with TRBJ2-2; 12 bases match TRBD2. The length of the CDR3 is 18 residues. The J segment lost 6 bases and the V segment lost 4 bases, leaving 13 bases of the junction unmatched. The germline V gene has CDR1 SGHRS and CDR2 YFSETQ. CDR3 DNA: TGCGCCAGCAGCCCTCGCGAGAGGGCTAGCGGGGGGGCCGGGGAGCTGTTTTTT. Translated, it gives CASSPRERASGGAGELFF.

This clonotype was recorded many times. The V call is TRBV7-3, the J call TRBJ2-3; 9 nucleotides line up with TRBD2. The germline V gene has CDR1 SGHTA and CDR2 FQGTGA. The CDR3 is 16 residues long. J was trimmed by 5 bases and V by 5 bases; bases with no gene match: 11. The CDR3 DNA sequence: TGTGCCAGCAGCCCGCAGGGCGGGGGGGCTATAGATACGCAGTATTTT. Its protein product is CASSPQGGGAIDTQYF.

There are a few counts of this clonotype. The rearrangement uses TRBV5-4 and TRBJ1-1; D is perhaps TRBD1 (5 bases). The germline gives CDR1 SGHNT, CDR2 YYREEE (reference sequence). This CDR3 has 13 amino acids. Trimming took off 4 bases at V and 4 bases at J, with 11 bases between the two ends. The CDR3 nucleotides are TGTGCCAGCAGCGACCCCACAGGCACTGAAGCTTTCTTT. It encodes CASSDPTGTEAFF.

This clonotype was seen many times. The chain couples TRBV6-5 to TRBJ2-3; 7 bases are a match to TRBD2. The CDR3 contains 15 residues. With 4 bases clipped from V and 1 base from J, the junction kept 5 bases outside the gene matches. CDR1 is MNHEY, CDR2 SVGAGI, per germline. In nucleotides, the CDR3 is TGTGCCAGCAGTTGGGTTGCGGGAGGCACAGATACGCAGTATTTT. Its protein is CASSWVAGGTDTQYF.

In this sample, this clonotype turned up a few times. V usage is TRBV12-3 or TRBV12-4 and J usage is TRBJ2-6; no firm D call. Trimming left V 7 bases short and J 0 bases short, with 13 bases between. The CDR3 is 16 amino acids. CDR3: CASTLGGLSGANVLTF. The CDR3 bases are TGTGCCAGCACTCTAGGTGGCCTCTCTGGGGCCAACGTCCTGACTTTC.

This clonotype appeared many times. The V call is TRBV12-3 or TRBV12-4, the J call TRBJ2-2; 7 positions match TRBD2. V shed 2 bases, J shed 4 bases, and the junction held 4 bases outside the gene matches. CDR3 length: 15 amino acids. In nucleotides, the CDR3 is TGTGCCAGCAGTTTACGACTAGCTGGCACCGGGGAGCTGTTTTTT. Translated, it gives CASSLRLAGTGELFF.

This clonotype came up many times. The chain links TRBV4-1 to TRBJ2-4; 10 bases are shared with TRBD1. The CDR3 spans 16 residues. CDR1 and CDR2 (germline): MGHRA, YSYEKL. V was clipped by 2 bases and J by 13 bases; unmatched bases: 14. For the CDR3, the DNA is TGCGCCAGCAGCCAACCCAGGGACAGGGGACGCCTTATCCAGTACTTC. As protein: CASSQPRDRGRLIQYF.